These T cell receptor beta chains were read from a single sample in a study of blood T cell repertoires in COVID-19. Data came from immunoSEQ multiplex PCR; TCRdb stores just in-frame clones and leaves some out. The sample gives some 42,000 clones, approximately 90% of which show up once; more than 7.5% is in the top ten. The source material was peripheral blood. These TCRs come from a man younger than 40 with active or convalescent COVID-19. CDR3s include the opening cysteine and the closing phenylalanine or tryptophan. Each record gives: clone size, V gene, J gene, CDR3 length, D gene, CDR3 DNA, CDR3 protein. A D gene is named only where the DNA matches it firmly. The listing skips clone size in some rows; elsewhere it reads once, few, many or a size class.

.	TRBV9	TRBJ2-3	13	.	TGTGCCAGCACCCCCCAGAACACAGATACGCAGTATTTT	CASTPQNTDTQYF
.	TRBV28	TRBJ1-6	14	.	TGTGCCACTGATCGGGGCTCCTATAATTCACCCCTCCACTTT	CATDRGSYNSPLHF
.	TRBV24-1	TRBJ2-1	14	.	TGTGCCACCAGTGACACAAGAAACTACAATGAGCAGTTCTTC	CATSDTRNYNEQFF
once	TRBV14	TRBJ1-5	17	TRBD1	TGTGCCAGCAGCCTAGAAACCGGACAGGGACAAAATCAGCCCCAGCATTTT	CASSLETGQGQNQPQHF
.	TRBV6-2/TRBV6-3	TRBJ2-5	13	.	TGTGCCAGCAGCCAGGGGATAGGAGAGACCCAGTACTTC	CASSQGIGETQYF
.	TRBV7-2	TRBJ2-1	13	.	TGTGCCAGCAGCCTTACTAGTTTCCATGAGCAGTTCTTC	CASSLTSFHEQFF
.	TRBV7-3	TRBJ2-1	15	TRBD2	TGTGCCAGCAGCACACTAGCGGGGGTTTACAATGAGCAGTTCTTC	CASSTLAGVYNEQFF
few	TRBV12-5	TRBJ2-5	18	TRBD2	TGTGCTAGTGGTCCGACTAGCGGGGGATCTCTCTTAGGGGAGACCCAGTACTTC	CASGPTSGGSLLGETQYF
.	TRBV2	TRBJ1-2	12	TRBD1	TGTGCCAGCAGCCGGACAGGGAGTGGCTACACCTTC	CASSRTGSGYTF
once	TRBV6-5	TRBJ1-1	15	.	TGTGCCAGCAGTTACGACCTGACACGAACCACTGAAGCTTTCTTT	CASSYDLTRTTEAFF
.	TRBV19	TRBJ2-2	14	TRBD1	TGTGCCAGTGGGGACAGGGCGAACACCGGGGAGCTGTTTTTT	CASGDRANTGELFF
.	TRBV7-6	TRBJ2-5	14	.	TGTGCCAGCAGCCGAACTACAGGGACAGAGACCCAGTACTTC	CASSRTTGTETQYF
.	TRBV12-3/TRBV12-4	TRBJ2-7	13	TRBD1	TGTGCCAGCAGTGGGGACAGGGTCCACGAGCAGTACTTC	CASSGDRVHEQYF
.	TRBV10-3	TRBJ2-7	14	TRBD1	TGTGCCATCAGTGAGCGGGGACAGGGCTACGAGCAGTACTTC	CAISERGQGYEQYF
.	TRBV24-1	TRBJ1-2	20	TRBD1	TGTGCCACCAGTGACTCGACCCACCGGGACAGGGTAGGTCCTAACTATGGCTACACCTTC	CATSDSTHRDRVGPNYGYTF
.	TRBV7-2	TRBJ2-3	14	TRBD2	TGTGCCAGCAGCTTCGCGGGAGGGCAGAGACGGCAGTATTTT	CASSFAGGQRRQYF
.	TRBV27	TRBJ1-6	16	.	TGTGCCAGCAGTTTACCCACGACAGGAAAGAATTCACCCCTCCACTTT	CASSLPTTGKNSPLHF
.	TRBV11-2	TRBJ1-6	15	.	TGTGCCAGCAGCTTATCCGGGTCTCTGAATTCACCCCTCCACTTT	CASSLSGSLNSPLHF
.	TRBV15	TRBJ1-2	15	TRBD1	TGTGCCACCAGCAGCTCCAGGGGGCAAATTTCTGGCTACACCTTC	CATSSSRGQISGYTF
.	TRBV19	TRBJ2-2	16	TRBD1	TGTGCCAGTAGTTCCTCACAGGGGGTCGGGGCCGGGGAGCTGTTTTTT	CASSSSQGVGAGELFF
.	TRBV6-6	TRBJ1-2	14	TRBD1	TGTGCCACCAACTCCGGGACAGACCTCTATGGCTACACCTTC	CATNSGTDLYGYTF
.	TRBV29-1	TRBJ2-2	13	.	TGCAGCGTTGCCGGACAGAACACCGGGGAGCTGTTTTTT	CSVAGQNTGELFF
.	TRBV13	TRBJ2-1	16	TRBD2	TGTGCCAGCAGCTTAGGCTTGGCGGGAGTCTACAATGAGCAGTTCTTC	CASSLGLAGVYNEQFF
.	TRBV5-1	TRBJ2-1	16	TRBD1	TGCGCCAGCAGCTTGGGGGGGACAGTAACCTCGGGTGAGCAGTTCTTC	CASSLGGTVTSGEQFF
.	TRBV7-9	TRBJ2-7	13	.	TGTGCCAGCAGCTCCGACAAGACCTACGAGCAGTACTTC	CASSSDKTYEQYF
.	TRBV4-1	TRBJ1-2	17	.	TGCGCCAGCAGCCAAGATCGCGGGTATAAAGTGGGCTATGGCTACACCTTC	CASSQDRGYKVGYGYTF
.	TRBV7-6	TRBJ2-1	17	TRBD1	TGTGCCAGCAGCCCCGCTCCGGGACAGGCGAGACACAATGAGCAGTTCTTC	CASSPAPGQARHNEQFF
.	TRBV7-6	TRBJ2-1	17	.	TGTGCCAGCAGCTTAGAGGCGGGCGGGCCCCTACCCAATGAGCAGTTCTTC	CASSLEAGGPLPNEQFF
.	TRBV19	TRBJ2-1	15	.	TGTGCCAGTAGTATAATACTATCAACCTACAATGAGCAGTTCTTC	CASSIILSTYNEQFF
.	TRBV3-1/TRBV3-2	TRBJ2-7	13	TRBD2	TGTGCCAGCAGCCACGCACTAGCGGGAGAGCAGTACTTC	CASSHALAGEQYF
.	TRBV27	TRBJ2-3	14	TRBD2	TGTGCCAGCAATAGACTAGCGACCACAGATACGCAGTATTTT	CASNRLATTDTQYF
.	TRBV29-1	TRBJ1-2	14	.	TGCAGCGTTGAAGAAGAGGACAATAACTATGGCTACACCTTC	CSVEEEDNNYGYTF
.	TRBV3-1/TRBV3-2	TRBJ1-1	14	TRBD1	TGTGCCAGCAGCCACCACAGGGGGAACACTGAAGCTTTCTTT	CASSHHRGNTEAFF
.	TRBV15	TRBJ1-2	13	.	TGTGCCACCAGCAGAGATGAGGCCTATGGCTACACCTTC	CATSRDEAYGYTF
.	TRBV27	TRBJ2-7	15	TRBD1	TGTGCCAGCAGTTTATTGGGGACAGGGAGCTACGAGCAGTACTTC	CASSLLGTGSYEQYF
once	TRBV6-1	TRBJ1-2	13	TRBD1	TGTGCCAGCAGTGAAACAGGGGACTATGGCTACACCTTC	CASSETGDYGYTF
.	TRBV5-4	TRBJ1-1	17	.	TGTGCCAGCAGCCTTCTCACAGGGTCCAACAGGAACACTGAAGCTTTCTTT	CASSLLTGSNRNTEAFF
.	TRBV4-1	TRBJ2-1	16	.	TGCGCCAGCAGCCAAGATCCGAGACCCAGAGGGCGTGAGCAGTTCTTC	CASSQDPRPRGREQFF
.	TRBV4-1	TRBJ2-1	18	TRBD1	TGCGCCAGCAGCCAATCCAGGGTCAGGGGGACCACCTACAATGAGCAGTTCTTC	CASSQSRVRGTTYNEQFF
.	TRBV6-5	TRBJ1-2	15	.	TGTGCCAGCAGTTACGTGGCAGGAACTAACTATGGCTACACCTTC	CASSYVAGTNYGYTF
.	TRBV12-3/TRBV12-4	TRBJ2-4	13	.	TGTGCCAGCAGTTCGGAGAGGGCCCGCATTCAGTACTTC	CASSSERARIQYF
.	TRBV2	TRBJ2-2	14	TRBD1	TGTGCCAGCAAAAGGGTACAGGGGACCGGGGAGCTGTTTTTT	CASKRVQGTGELFF
.	TRBV6-6	TRBJ1-2	11	.	TGTGCCAGCACCTCCCGGGGGAAGCACACCTTC	CASTSRGKHTF
.	TRBV29-1	TRBJ2-5	13	TRBD1	TGCAGCGCCTCACAGGGGCCAAGGGAGACCCAGTACTTC	CSASQGPRETQYF
.	TRBV4-1	TRBJ2-5	15	.	TGCGCCAGCAGCCAAGCCCCAGGGGCCGTGGAGACCCAGTACTTC	CASSQAPGAVETQYF
.	TRBV11-3	TRBJ2-3	14	.	TGTGCCAGCAGCGTCCGACTAGTTACAGATACGCAGTATTTT	CASSVRLVTDTQYF
.	TRBV19	TRBJ1-6	15	TRBD1	TGTGCCAGTAGGACAGGGAAAATTAATAATTCACCCCTCCACTTT	CASRTGKINNSPLHF
.	TRBV19	TRBJ1-5	14	.	TGTGCCAGTAACACCGGGACTGACCCTCGGCCCCAGCATTTT	CASNTGTDPRPQHF
.	TRBV27	TRBJ2-1	16	.	TGTGCCAGCAGTTCAATGCCCCGAGACTACCGCAATGAGCAGTTCTTC	CASSSMPRDYRNEQFF
.	TRBV4-3	TRBJ1-3	16	.	TGCGCCAGCAGCCAAGATGCAGGGTCCGCTGGAAACACCATATATTTT	CASSQDAGSAGNTIYF
.	TRBV28	TRBJ1-5	15	.	TGTGCCAGCAGCCCATCGGAGATCCTGGTCCAGCCCCAGCATTTT	CASSPSEILVQPQHF
.	TRBV6-1	TRBJ1-6	18	.	TGTGCCAGCAGTGAAGTTTGGGGAGGGCATCAGGGAAATTCACCCCTCCACTTT	CASSEVWGGHQGNSPLHF
few	TRBV11-2	TRBJ2-2	19	TRBD2	TGTGCCAGCAGCCATCGGACTAGCGGGAGAGCTTGGGACACCGGGGAGCTGTTTTTT	CASSHRTSGRAWDTGELFF
.	TRBV29-1	TRBJ1-3	13	.	TGCAGCGTTGCCTCTCTCTCTGGAAACACCATATATTTT	CSVASLSGNTIYF
.	TRBV4-3	TRBJ2-1	16	TRBD2	TGCGCCAGCAGCCGAGCTAGCGGGAGGACTATCGATGAGCAGTTCTTC	CASSRASGRTIDEQFF
.	TRBV15	TRBJ1-4	15	TRBD1	TGTGCCACCAGCAGAGTACAGGGGGCGGGGGAAAAACTGTTTTTT	CATSRVQGAGEKLFF
.	TRBV5-1	TRBJ2-5	15	.	TGCGCCAGCATCCCGTTCGGGGGGCAACAAGAGACCCAGTACTTC	CASIPFGGQQETQYF
.	TRBV6-5	TRBJ1-1	15	.	TGTGCCAGCAGTTACCGTCAGGAGGCGGGCACTGAAGCTTTCTTT	CASSYRQEAGTEAFF
.	TRBV6-7	TRBJ2-1	16	.	TGTGCCAGCAGTCCAACACCGGGACAAAGTTACAATGAGCAGTTCTTC	CASSPTPGQSYNEQFF